A single sample gave rise to the 27 T cell receptor beta chains below, sequenced in a study of T cells in Graves' hyperthyroidism and ophthalmopathy. Amplified TCR beta CDR3 regions derived from RNA transcripts. An initial round of RT-PCR targeting the TCR CDR3 relied on the HTBI primer set. A single record per CDR3 protein comes from TCRdb applying MiXCR to the multiplex PCR reads. The sample yields around 350,000 distinct CDR3 sequences, about 15% seen once. Sequencing used blood. The receptors shown here come from a woman in her 30s with Graves' hyperthyroidism that later progressed to Graves' ophthalmopathy.

This clonotype was seen repeatedly, ten times or more. The chain has TRBV4-2 and TRBJ1-2, with D unresolved. V was trimmed by 1 base and J by 6 bases, leaving 9 bases between them. Germline loops: CDR1 LGHNA, CDR2 YNFKEQ. This CDR3 region has 13 residues. CDR3: CASSQVTTHGYTF. In nucleotides, the CDR3 is TGTGCCAGCAGCCAAGTGACGACTCATGGCTACACCTTC.

This clonotype was picked up a small number of times. The CDR3 here is CASSFEYMKGNTIYF. Here the CDR3 DNA reads TGTGCCAGCAGTTTTGAGTATATGAAAGGAAACACCATATATTTT. The V gene is TRBV28, the J gene TRBJ1-3, with unresolved D. V was pared by 3 bases and J by 4 bases, with 13 bases between. CDR3 length equals 15 residues. From germline, CDR1 is MDHEN and CDR2 SYDVKM.

The table lists this clonotype with many counts. The chain joins TRBV30 to TRBJ2-1; 8 nucleotides match TRBD1. The CDR3 runs 13 residues. From germline, CDR1 is GTSNPN and CDR2 SVGIG (reference sequence). V gave up 7 bases and J gave up 9 bases; unmatched junction bases: 11. CDR3 coding DNA: TGTGCCTTACGACACAGGGGGTGGCGTGAGCAGTTCTTC. This codes for CALRHRGWREQFF.

This clonotype was counted between two and nine times. The genes are TRBV5-8 and TRBJ2-5; the D is unclear. Trimming left V 0 bases short and J 5 bases short, with 14 bases between. This CDR3 has 15 residues. Germline-derived CDR1 and CDR2 are SGHTS and YDEGEE. The CDR3 region has the DNA TGTGCCAGCAGCTTGGAAGGGCTTTTACGTGAGACCCAGTACTTC. Amino acids: CASSLEGLLRETQYF.

In this sample, this clonotype turned up many times. This chain's CDR3 is CASSHTQTEPWANVLTF. CDR3 coding DNA: TGTGCCAGCAGCCATACACAGACTGAACCCTGGGCCAACGTCCTGACTTTC. V usage is TRBV7-2 and J usage is TRBJ2-6; no clear D gene. Per germline, CDR1 SGHTA and CDR2 FQGNSA. The V gene lost 5 bases and the J gene lost 5 bases, with 19 bases spanning the gap. The CDR3 is 17 amino acids.

The sample holds many counts of this clonotype. The chain recombines TRBV5-1 with TRBJ2-5; 9 nucleotides match TRBD1. This CDR3 spans 14 amino acids. Germline values: CDR1 SGHRS, CDR2 YFSETQ. The V gene end was trimmed by 4 bases and the J gene end by 7 bases; junction bases not matched to a gene: 8. The chain's CDR3 is CASSPGQGFPTQYF. CDR3 sequence (DNA): TGCGCCAGCAGCCCCGGACAGGGGTTTCCGACCCAGTACTTC.

This clonotype was seen ten or more times. The chain joins TRBV19 to TRBJ2-7; no definite D call. CDR3 length: 13 amino acids. The V gene's germline CDR1 is LNHDA and CDR2 SQIVND (reference sequence). V was clipped by 1 base and J by 5 bases, with 9 bases between them. The DNA of the CDR3 is TGTGCCAGTAGTATAGCGGACGGCGACGAGCAGTACTTC. It is translated as CASSIADGDEQYF.

In its sample, this clonotype was seen many times. The chain carries TRBV7-2 and TRBJ2-2; D is uncertain. Trimming stripped 1 base from V and 0 bases from J, with 6 bases between. Germline V gene data show CDR1 as SGHTA and CDR2 as FQGNSA. CDR3 size: 15 residues. In nucleotides, the CDR3 is TGTGCCAGCAGCTTAGGTGTCCCGAACACCGGGGAGCTGTTTTTT. Translation: CASSLGVPNTGELFF.

This clonotype was seen repeatedly, ten times or more. The chain couples TRBV5-1 to TRBJ1-5, with 8 bases aligning to TRBD1. The trim removed 0 bases at V and 7 bases at J, leaving 3 bases unmatched. This CDR3 is built from 14 residues. Germline V gene sequence: CDR1 SGHRS, CDR2 YFSETQ. CDR3 nucleotide sequence: TGCGCCAGCAGCTTGGTGACAGGGGACCAGCCCCAGCATTTT. Translation: CASSLVTGDQPQHF.

V and J are TRBV11-1 and TRBJ1-5, with D maybe TRBD1 (6 bases). The CDR3 covers 15 residues. Trimming cost V 1 base and J 4 bases, with 11 bases left between them. The V gene's germline CDR1 is SGHAT and CDR2 FQDESV (reference sequence). CDR3 sequence (DNA): TGTGCCAGCAGCTTAGTCGGGGGCAGGAATCAGCCCCAGCATTTT. Residues: CASSLVGGRNQPQHF.

This clonotype was counted at least ten times. V usage is TRBV27 and J usage is TRBJ2-7, with D possibly TRBD1 on 6 matching bases. V lost 0 bases to trimming and J lost 3 bases, with 9 bases between them. The V gene's germline CDR1 is MNHEY and CDR2 SMNVEV (reference sequence). This CDR3 contains 14 residues. In nucleotides, the CDR3 is TGTGCCAGCAGTTTATCTACAGGGCACTACGAGCAGTACTTC. The encoded protein is CASSLSTGHYEQYF.

As to this clonotype: This may come from a read error, since a much larger clone is one base off. The V gene is TRBV20-1, the J gene TRBJ2-5; D perhaps matches TRBD1 (6 bases). The CDR3 contains 14 residues. Germline loops: CDR1 DFQATT, CDR2 SNEGSKA (reference sequence). V was trimmed by 6 bases and J by 4 bases, leaving 18 bases between them. CDR3 region: CSAEGPGAPETQYF. The CDR3 nucleotides are TGCAGTGCAGAGGGCCCAGGGGCCCCAGAGACCCAGTACTTC.

This chain uses TRBV4-1 with TRBJ2-3; D may be TRBD1 (5 bases). The CDR3 covers 17 residues. The V end lost 1 base, the J end lost 0 bases, and 14 bases lay between the germline ends. Germline CDR1 MGHRA, CDR2 YSYEKL. The CDR3 region has the DNA TGCGCCAGCAGCCAAGTTTTTTGGACACAAAGCACAGATACGCAGTATTTT. The encoded protein is CASSQVFWTQSTDTQYF.

In this sample, this clonotype turned up a few times. The chain has TRBV29-1 and TRBJ2-3; TRBD2 aligns across 14 bases. The J segment lost 7 bases and the V segment lost 7 bases, leaving 7 bases of the junction unmatched. Germline assignment: CDR1 SQVTM and CDR2 ANQGSEA. This CDR3 region has 14 residues. CDR3 loop: CSALGLAGVNTQYF. CDR3 DNA: TGCAGCGCCTTGGGACTAGCGGGAGTAAATACGCAGTATTTT.

This clonotype was counted a few times. The gene calls are TRBV9 and TRBJ1-1; no firm D call. V gave up 0 bases and J gave up 0 bases, with 12 bases separating them. This CDR3 comprises 16 residues. Germline-derived CDR1 and CDR2 are SGDLS and YYNGEE. In DNA form, the CDR3 reads TGTGCCAGCAGCGTAGAAGAGGGTTTAATGAACACTGAAGCTTTCTTT. This codes for CASSVEEGLMNTEAFF.

This clonotype was observed many times. The rearrangement uses TRBV7-9 and TRBJ2-5, with TRBD1 identical over 7 bases. Germline CDR1 is SEHNR and CDR2 is FQNEAQ (reference sequence). V was pared by 5 bases and J by 1 base, with 7 bases of the junction left unmatched. This CDR3 contains 15 residues. DNA for the CDR3: TGTGCCAGCAGCCTGGGACAGATCGTCCAAGAGACCCAGTACTTC. Translation: CASSLGQIVQETQYF.

This clonotype has at least ten counts. The V gene is TRBV5-1, the J gene TRBJ1-1; TRBD1 aligns across 9 bases. V trimming: 4 bases; J trimming: 5 bases; junction bases outside the gene matches: 9. CDR1 is SGHRS, CDR2 YFSETQ, per germline. This CDR3 has 15 amino acids. The DNA of the CDR3 is TGCGCCAGCAGCACGGGACAGGGTTGGAGGACTGAAGCTTTCTTT. The encoded protein is CASSTGQGWRTEAFF.

This clonotype was seen ten or more times. The chain combines TRBV20-1 with TRBJ2-2, with 8 bases fitting TRBD1. Germline CDR1 reads DFQATT; CDR2 reads SNEGSKA (reference sequence). The CDR3 is made up of 15 amino acids. V shed 3 bases and J 7 bases; nucleotides not matched to a gene: 10. The CDR3 region has the DNA TGCAGTGCTAGTTCGACAGGGGAGTATTACGGGGAGCTGTTTTTT. Its protein product is CSASSTGEYYGELFF.

The table lists this clonotype with many counts. J is TRBJ2-5 and V is TRBV2, with TRBD2 as a possible D gene (6 bases). The V gene's germline CDR1 is SNHLY and CDR2 FYNNEI. Trimming removed 5 bases from V and 5 bases from J, with 15 bases in between. This CDR3 is built from 14 residues. CDR3 nucleotides: TGTGCCAGCAGTCTGGCGGGGAGTGGGGAGACCCAGTACTTC. Its translation: CASSLAGSGETQYF. Based on the CDR3 plus reference TRBV2 and TRBJ2-5, the full variable domain is EPEVTQTPSHQVTQMGQEVILRCVPISNHLYFYWYRQILGQKVEFLVSFYNNEISEKSEIFDDQFSVERPDGSNFTLKIRSTKLEDSAMYFCASSLAGSGETQYFGPGTRLLVL.

As regards this clonotype: A much larger clone differs by one base, so this may be a read error. The chain joins TRBV10-3 to TRBJ1-2; 7 nucleotides match TRBD1. Germline CDR1 is ENHRY and CDR2 is SYGVKD. The ends lost 4 bases at V and 2 bases at J; junction bases unmatched: 4. This CDR3 has 14 amino acids. CDR3 residues: CAISGGRGNYGYTF. The CDR3, as DNA: TGTGCCATCAGTGGGGGCAGGGGGAACTATGGCTACACCTTC.

This clonotype was detected many times. The rearrangement joins TRBV30 to TRBJ1-6, with 8 bases identical to TRBD1. From germline, CDR1 is GTSNPN and CDR2 SVGIG (reference sequence). J was trimmed by 16 bases and V by 4 bases; bases with no gene match: 9. This CDR3 is 12 amino acids long. CDR3 DNA sequence: TGTGCCTGGACCGTCCTGGACAGGGCACTCCACTTT. Its protein is CAWTVLDRALHF.

In its sample, this clonotype was seen many times. This chain connects TRBV13 to TRBJ2-3; D remains unclear. The V end was cut by 0 bases, the J end by 2 bases, with 6 bases between. Germline CDR1 is PRHDT and CDR2 is FYEKMQ (reference sequence). The CDR3 runs to 14 residues. DNA for the CDR3: TGTGCCAGCAGCTTAGGGGGCCACACAGATACGCAGTATTTT. The encoded protein is CASSLGGHTDTQYF.

This clonotype was recorded a few times. A much bigger clone sits one base away, suggesting this may be a read error. The rearrangement joins TRBV12-3 or TRBV12-4 to TRBJ2-3, with no clear D. The CDR3 contains 14 residues. Trimming took off 3 bases at V and 2 bases at J, with 9 bases between the two ends. In DNA, the CDR3 is TGTGCCAGCAGTTTTGCGCTAACCACAGATACGCAGTATTTT. It specifies CASSFALTTDTQYF.

In this sample, this clonotype turned up many times. The CDR3 here is CASILTGRWGSGLATNEKLFF. Written as DNA, the CDR3 is TGTGCCAGCATTCTTACCGGGCGGTGGGGCAGTGGACTTGCAACTAATGAAAAACTGTTTTTT. V gene TRBV12-3 or TRBV12-4 combines with J gene TRBJ1-4; tentatively, D is TRBD1 (5 bases). The CDR3 runs 21 residues. V lost 7 bases, J lost 0 bases, and 30 bases lay in between.

This clonotype showed up just a few times. V gene TRBV30 combines with J gene TRBJ1-5; D not certain. The V end was cut by 0 bases, the J end by 5 bases, with 8 bases between. Germline CDR1 reads GTSNPN; CDR2 reads SVGIG (reference sequence). The length of the CDR3 is 13 residues. The CDR3 region is CAWSVAGDQPQHF. The CDR3 nucleotides are TGTGCCTGGAGTGTGGCAGGAGATCAGCCCCAGCATTTT.

The rearrangement joins TRBV29-1 to TRBJ1-2, with TRBD1 matching over 9 bases. The germline CDR1 and CDR2 sequences are SQVTM and ANQGSEA. Trimming cost V 3 bases and J 5 bases; bases outside gene matches: 7. The CDR3 covers 14 residues. The CDR3 DNA follows: TGCAGCGTTGATTACAGGGGGCGACAGTATGGCTACACCTTC. This translates into CSVDYRGRQYGYTF.

The chain couples TRBV28 to TRBJ1-5, with TRBD1 as a possible D gene (6 bases). CDR3 length: 17 residues. Germline V lookup: CDR1 MDHEN, CDR2 SYDVKM. Trimming removed 3 bases from V and 6 bases from J, with 21 bases in between. The CDR3 here is CASSFRGGQGEIQPQHF. The DNA for the CDR3 is TGTGCCAGCAGTTTTAGGGGGGGGCAGGGAGAAATTCAGCCCCAGCATTTT.